The following is a T cell receptor beta chain sequence with its context. The data were taken from a study of OX40 agonist ivuxolimab in advanced cancers. Measured with immunoSEQ multiplex PCR; TCRdb has only the in-frame clones, and not every one. This sample carries 65,000 to 80,000 clones, 86% of them seen once, and the ten largest clones take roughly 0.9%. This TCR was sampled from an adult with an advanced solid tumor such as melanoma, head and neck, liver or kidney cancer. Sample: CD4+ or CD8+ T cells sorted from blood, taken in a trial of the OX40 agonist ivuxolimab.

This CDR3 is CASSLMAGSDYGYTF. The CDR3, as DNA: TGTGCCAGCAGCTTAATGGCGGGATCGGACTATGGCTACACCTTC. The chain links TRBV7-9 to TRBJ1-2; D is uncertain. V was clipped by 2 bases and J by 3 bases, with 13 bases between them. The CDR3 is made up of 15 amino acids. Germline V lookup: CDR1 SEHNR, CDR2 FQNEAQ (reference sequence).